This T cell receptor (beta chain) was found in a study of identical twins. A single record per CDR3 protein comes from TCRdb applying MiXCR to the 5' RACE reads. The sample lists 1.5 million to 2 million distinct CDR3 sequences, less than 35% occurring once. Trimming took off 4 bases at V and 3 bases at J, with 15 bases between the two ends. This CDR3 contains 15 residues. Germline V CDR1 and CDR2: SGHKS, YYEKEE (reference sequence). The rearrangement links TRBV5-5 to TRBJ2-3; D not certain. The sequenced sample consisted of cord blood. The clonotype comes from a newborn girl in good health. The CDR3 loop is CASSPRVKVTDTQYF. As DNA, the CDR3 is TGTGCCAGCAGCCCCCGGGTTAAGGTGACAGATACGCAGTATTTT. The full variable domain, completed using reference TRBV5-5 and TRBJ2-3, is DAGVTQSPTHLIKTRGQQVTLRCSPISGHKSVSWYQQVLGQGPQFIFQYYEKEERGRGNFPDRFSARQFPNYSSELNVNALLLGDSALYLCASSPRVKVTDTQYFGPGTRLTVL.